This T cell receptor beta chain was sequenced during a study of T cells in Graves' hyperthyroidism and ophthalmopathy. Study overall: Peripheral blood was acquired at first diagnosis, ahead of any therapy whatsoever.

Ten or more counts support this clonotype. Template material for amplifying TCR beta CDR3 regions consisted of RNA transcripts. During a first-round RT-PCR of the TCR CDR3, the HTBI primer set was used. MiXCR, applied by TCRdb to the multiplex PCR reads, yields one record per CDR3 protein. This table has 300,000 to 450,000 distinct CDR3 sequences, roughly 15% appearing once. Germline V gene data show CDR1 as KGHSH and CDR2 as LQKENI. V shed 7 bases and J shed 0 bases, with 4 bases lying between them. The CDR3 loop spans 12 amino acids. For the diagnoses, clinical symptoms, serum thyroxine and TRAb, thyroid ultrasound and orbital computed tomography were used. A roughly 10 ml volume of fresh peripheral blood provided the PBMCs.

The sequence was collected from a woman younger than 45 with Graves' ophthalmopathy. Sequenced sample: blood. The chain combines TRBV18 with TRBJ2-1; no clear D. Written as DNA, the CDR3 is TGTGCCAGCTTAAGCTCCTACAATGAGCAGTTCTTC. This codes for CASLSSYNEQFF.